The clone carrying this TCR beta chain has at least ten counts. Antigen unknown. The data stem from a study of tumor and adjacent non-tumor tissue in lung cancer. Study-level background: Some 4.2 million productive TCRbeta reads were obtained per sample on average. General study results and limits: Tumor repertoires had a smaller top 100 clone share than normal lung.

A modified ARM-PCR protocol with three rounds of nested PCR amplified TCRbeta. Each CDR3 protein is one row after TCRdb ran MiXCR on the multiplex PCR reads. The sample holds approximately 100,000 distinct CDR3 sequences; 65% are singletons and the top ten take roughly 18%. The template was RNA from unsorted bulk tissue. More than 3 cm separated this lung sample from the edge of the tumor. The CDR3 is 17 amino acids. J lost 0 bases, V lost 4 bases, and 7 bases had no gene match. Germline CDR1 is ENHRY and CDR2 is SYGVKD. Sequenced sample: distant non-tumor lung tissue. This TCR was sampled from a man younger than 45 with non-small cell lung cancer. This chain joins TRBV10-3 and TRBJ2-2, with 8 positions matching TRBD2. The CDR3 region has the DNA TGTGCCATCAGTGGGTCCCCGACTAGCGCGAACACCGGGGAGCTGTTTTTT. Protein product: CAISGSPTSANTGELFF.